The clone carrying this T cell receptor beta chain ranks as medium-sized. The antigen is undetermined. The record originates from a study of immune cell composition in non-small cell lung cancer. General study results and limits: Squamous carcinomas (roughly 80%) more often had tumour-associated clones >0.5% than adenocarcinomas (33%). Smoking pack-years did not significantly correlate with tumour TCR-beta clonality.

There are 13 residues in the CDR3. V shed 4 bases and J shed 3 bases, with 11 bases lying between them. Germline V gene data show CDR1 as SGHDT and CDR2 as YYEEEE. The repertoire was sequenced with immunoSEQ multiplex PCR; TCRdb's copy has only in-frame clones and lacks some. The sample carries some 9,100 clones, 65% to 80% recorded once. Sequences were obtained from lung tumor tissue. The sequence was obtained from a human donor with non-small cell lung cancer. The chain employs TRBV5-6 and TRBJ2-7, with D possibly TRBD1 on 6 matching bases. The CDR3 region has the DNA TGTGCCAGCAGCCCGACAGGTTTCTACGAGCAGTACTTC. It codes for CASSPTGFYEQYF.